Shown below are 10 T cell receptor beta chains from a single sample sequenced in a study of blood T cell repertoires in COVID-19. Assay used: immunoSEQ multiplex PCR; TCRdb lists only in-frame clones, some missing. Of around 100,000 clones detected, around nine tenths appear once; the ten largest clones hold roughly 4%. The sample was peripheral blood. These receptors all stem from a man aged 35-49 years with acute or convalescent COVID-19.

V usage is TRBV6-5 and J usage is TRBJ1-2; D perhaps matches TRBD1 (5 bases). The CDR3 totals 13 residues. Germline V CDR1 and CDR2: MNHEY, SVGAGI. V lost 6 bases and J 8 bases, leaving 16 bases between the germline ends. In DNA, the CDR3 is TGTGCCAGCAGCCTAGTGGGGGAGGAGGGCTACACCTTC. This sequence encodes CASSLVGEEGYTF.

The CDR3, as DNA: TGTGCCAGCAGCCAAGAGGGGCAGGGAATAGACATTCAGTACTTC. It encodes CASSQEGQGIDIQYF. The V call is TRBV3-1 (or the pseudogene TRBV3-2), the J call TRBJ2-4, with TRBD1 as a possible D gene (5 bases). With 0 bases removed from V and 8 bases from J, the gap between germline ends came to 14 bases. CDR1 and CDR2 (germline): LGHDT, YNNKEL (reference sequence). The CDR3 has 15 amino acids.

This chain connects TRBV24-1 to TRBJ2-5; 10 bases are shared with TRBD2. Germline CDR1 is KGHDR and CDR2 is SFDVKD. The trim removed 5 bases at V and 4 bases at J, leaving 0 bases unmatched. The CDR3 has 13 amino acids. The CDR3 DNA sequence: TGTGCCACCAGTGTAGCGGGAGGAGAGACCCAGTACTTC. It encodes CATSVAGGETQYF.

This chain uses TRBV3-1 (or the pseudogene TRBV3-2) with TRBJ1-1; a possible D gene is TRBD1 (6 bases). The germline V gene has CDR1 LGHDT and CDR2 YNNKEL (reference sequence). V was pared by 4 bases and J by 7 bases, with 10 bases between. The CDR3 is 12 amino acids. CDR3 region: CASSPMTGEAFF. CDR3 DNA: TGTGCCAGCAGCCCCATGACAGGTGAAGCTTTCTTT.

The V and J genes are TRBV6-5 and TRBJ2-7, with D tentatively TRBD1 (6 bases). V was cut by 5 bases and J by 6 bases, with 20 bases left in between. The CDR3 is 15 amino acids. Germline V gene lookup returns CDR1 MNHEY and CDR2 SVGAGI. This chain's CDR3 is CASSPPPPRGSEQYF. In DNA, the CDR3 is TGTGCCAGCAGTCCTCCCCCCCCCAGGGGATCCGAGCAGTACTTC.

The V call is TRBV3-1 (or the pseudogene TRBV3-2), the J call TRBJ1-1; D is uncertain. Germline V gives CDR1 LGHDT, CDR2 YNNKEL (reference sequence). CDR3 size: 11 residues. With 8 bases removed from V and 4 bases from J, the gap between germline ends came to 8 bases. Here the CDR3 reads CASSGVTEAFF. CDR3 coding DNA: TGTGCCAGCTCGGGTGTCACTGAAGCTTTCTTT.

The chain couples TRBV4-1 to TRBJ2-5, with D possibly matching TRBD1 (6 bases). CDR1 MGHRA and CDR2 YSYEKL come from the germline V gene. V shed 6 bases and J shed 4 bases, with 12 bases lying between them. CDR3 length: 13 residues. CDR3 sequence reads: CASRGQGLETQYF. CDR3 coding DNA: TGCGCCAGCAGGGGGCAGGGGTTAGAGACCCAGTACTTC.

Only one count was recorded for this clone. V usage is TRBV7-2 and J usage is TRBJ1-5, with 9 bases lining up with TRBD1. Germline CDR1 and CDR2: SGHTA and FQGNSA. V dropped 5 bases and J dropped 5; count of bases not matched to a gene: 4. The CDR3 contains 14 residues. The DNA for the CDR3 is TGTGCCAGCAGCCCCCGGACAGGGGATCAGCCCCAGCATTTT. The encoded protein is CASSPRTGDQPQHF.

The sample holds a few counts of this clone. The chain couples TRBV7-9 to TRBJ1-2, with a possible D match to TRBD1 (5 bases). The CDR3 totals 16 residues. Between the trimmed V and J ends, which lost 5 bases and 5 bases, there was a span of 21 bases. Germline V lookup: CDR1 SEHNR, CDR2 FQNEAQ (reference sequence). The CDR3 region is CASSEDIIRVRYGYTF. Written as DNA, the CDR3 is TGTGCCAGCAGCGAGGACATAATAAGGGTTCGGTATGGCTACACCTTC.

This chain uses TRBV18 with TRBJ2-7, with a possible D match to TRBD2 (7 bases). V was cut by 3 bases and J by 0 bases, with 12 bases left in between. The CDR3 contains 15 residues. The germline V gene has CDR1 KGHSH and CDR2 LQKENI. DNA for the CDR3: TGTGCCAGCTCACCGAGCGGGACACACTCCTACGAGCAGTACTTC. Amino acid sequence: CASSPSGTHSYEQYF.